This T cell receptor beta chain was documented in a study of T-cell reconstitution after alpha-beta-depleted transplantation in children. TCRbeta library construction was performed incorporating unique molecular identifiers. One entry per CDR3 protein, called by TCRdb with MiXCR from the PCR reads. The sample carries about 640,000 distinct CDR3 sequences, over 15% recorded once. Ten or more counts support this clonotype. The sequencing here drew on PBMCs from the stem cell graft donor, taken from the stem cell graft. This TCR derives from a human donor who donated a stem cell graft to a child with acute myeloid leukemia.

CDR3 loop: CSAETGGGYEQYF. The CDR3 coding sequence is TGCAGCGCTGAGACAGGGGGTGGGTACGAGCAGTACTTC. The V gene is TRBV29-1, the J gene TRBJ2-7; TRBD1 matches at 9 bases. The V gene's germline CDR1 is SQVTM and CDR2 ANQGSEA. The CDR3 has 13 amino acids. V shed 7 bases, J shed 4 bases, and the junction held 8 bases outside the gene matches.